This TCR beta chain was captured in a study of tumor-infiltrating lymphocytes in localized non-small cell lung cancer. Study-level points and caveats: Higher tumor T cell infiltration than in uninvolved lung was supported by TCRbeta sequencing. Available tissue quantity limited TCR sequencing to a patient subset.

Assay used: immunoSEQ multiplex PCR; TCRdb lists only in-frame clones, some missing. The sample yields some 10,000 clones, about 62% seen once. This clone came up a few times. Its antigen is still unknown. CDR1 SGHTA and CDR2 FQGNSA come from the germline V gene. V was pared by 5 bases and J by 2 bases, with 6 bases of the junction left unmatched. CDR3 length: 14 amino acids. This receptor was taken from a human donor with non-small cell lung cancer. The specimen sequenced was uninvolved lung tissue not adjacent to the tumor. This chain connects TRBV7-2 to TRBJ2-7; 7 nucleotides agree with TRBD1. CDR3 bases: TGTGCCAGCAGCACCGGGACAGCCGCCTACGAGCAGTACTTC. Translated: CASSTGTAAYEQYF.